Listed below are T cell receptor beta chains from one sample, sequenced in a study of monozygotic twins with inflammatory bowel disease. TCRdb reanalyzed the 5' RACE reads and collapses them to one entry per CDR3 protein, without DNA. Here the sample table reports 400,000 or so distinct CDR3 sequences. Sequenced sample: blood. The receptors stem from a human donor with ulcerative colitis or Crohn's disease, or a healthy co-twin of an affected twin (not recorded which). The CDR3 runs from the conserved cysteine through the conserved F or W.

V,J,CDR3
TRBV29-1,TRBJ2-7,CSVETDRGASYEQYF
TRBV5-1,TRBJ2-5,CASSLEGPPTDQETQYF
TRBV10-3,TRBJ1-6,CALRTGINSPLHF
TRBV29-1,TRBJ1-2,CSVGTANYGYTF
TRBV11-3,TRBJ2-3,CASSSGQDRGRLTDTQYF
TRBV7-6,TRBJ2-7,CASSLPSRWSRVIYEQYF
TRBV6-5,TRBJ2-5,CASSYWRAQETQYF
TRBV10-3,TRBJ1-2,CAISEAVSYTF
TRBV19,TRBJ1-3,CATENRGPGNTIYF
TRBV3-1,TRBJ2-2,CASSQARATGELFF
TRBV15,TRBJ2-5,CATSRWTEKETQYF
TRBV4-3,TRBJ2-1,CASSQDRGRYNEQFF
TRBV11-2,TRBJ2-5,CASSLEGTGLKYF
TRBV18,TRBJ1-5,CASSPGQNQPQHF
TRBV7-6,TRBJ2-5,CASSLDPGGAAIGTQYF
TRBV6-1,TRBJ1-5,CASSPLGEAKSYQPQHF
TRBV6-6,TRBJ1-1,CASSPWGGTTEAFF